These 22 T cell receptor beta chains originate from one sample sequenced in a study of CD8+CD57+ T cells in acquired aplastic anemia (dated by TCRdb to 2017 to 2018). The patients picked for sequencing were ones in whom flow cytometry had shown an expansion of CD8+CD57+ cells. Reads for this sample came from an Illumina HiSeq 2000. TCR beta VDJ combination and CDR3 sequence profiling used genomic DNA as the template. TCRdb reran the public reads through fastp at Q25 and MiXCR, keeping productive beta chains. Rows with one shared CDR3 protein collapse into an entry with the most common genes and DNA. In this sample the table shows under 200,000 distinct CDR3 sequences, around half of which occur a single time. Of the sample, approximately 9.4% falls within the top ten clones. Sequencing used sorted CD4+, CD8+, or CD8+CD57+ T cells (not recorded which) from PBMCs. The receptors originated from a human donor with aplastic anemia.

As concerns this clonotype: A much larger clone differs from this one at a single base, so this may be a read error. The chain recombines TRBV5-1 with TRBJ2-7, with D perhaps matching TRBD2 (5 bases). The germline V gene has CDR1 SGHRS and CDR2 YFSETQ. The CDR3 contains 13 residues. The CDR3 sequence is CASSLGGNYDQYF. In DNA, the CDR3 is TGCGCCAGCAGCTTGGGAGGGAATTACGATCAGTACTTC.

The chain recombines TRBV6-4 with TRBJ2-3, with D tentatively TRBD2 (6 bases). In germline, CDR1 is MRHNA, CDR2 SNTAGT. The V end lost 2 bases, the J end lost 0 bases, and 9 bases lay between the germline ends. The CDR3 length is 15 residues. Written as DNA, the CDR3 is TGTGCCAGCAGTGACATCGGGACTAGCACAGATACGCAGTATTTT. It specifies CASSDIGTSTDTQYF.

This clonotype was seen a few times. The chain has TRBV15 and TRBJ2-5, with TRBD2 matching over 10 bases. With 8 bases clipped from V and 9 bases from J, the junction kept 9 bases outside the gene matches. The germline gives CDR1 LNHNV, CDR2 YYDKDF (reference sequence). This CDR3 spans 13 amino acids. CDR3 sequence (DNA): TGTGCCACCCGGACTAGCGGTATAACGGCCCAGTACTTC. Residues: CATRTSGITAQYF.

This clonotype was picked up many times. The rearrangement links TRBV19 to TRBJ2-3; no clear D. Deletions cut 3 bases from V and 0 bases from J, with 7 bases between. CDR3 length equals 14 residues. Germline CDR1 LNHDA, CDR2 SQIVND (reference sequence). The CDR3 protein is CASSIAASTDTQYF. CDR3 coding DNA: TGTGCCAGTAGTATCGCGGCTAGCACAGATACGCAGTATTTT.

This chain joins TRBV19 and TRBJ1-1, with D perhaps TRBD1 (6 bases). The CDR3 covers 13 residues. Trimming took 3 bases from V and 5 from J, leaving 10 bases between them. Germline values: CDR1 LNHDA, CDR2 SQIVND (reference sequence). The CDR3 here is CASSMHRVTEAFF. The DNA for the CDR3 is TGTGCCAGTAGTATGCACAGGGTAACTGAAGCTTTCTTT.

In its sample, this clonotype was seen many times. The V call is TRBV9, the J call TRBJ2-5; 8 positions match TRBD2. CDR3 length equals 16 residues. With V trimmed by 0 bases and J by 4 bases, 8 bases remained unmatched. CDR1 and CDR2 (germline): SGDLS, YYNGEE. This CDR3 reads CASSVGLTAGGETQYF. The CDR3 DNA follows: TGTGCCAGCAGCGTAGGCTTAACGGCGGGAGGAGAGACCCAGTACTTC.

This chain links TRBV24-1 with TRBJ2-5; 9 positions match TRBD2. Trimming cost V 6 bases and J 4 bases; bases outside gene matches: 8. The CDR3 is 15 residues long. Germline CDR1 is KGHDR and CDR2 is SFDVKD. CDR3 sequence: CATSNYEAGGETQYF. The DNA for the CDR3 is TGTGCCACCAGTAATTATGAAGCGGGGGGAGAGACCCAGTACTTC.

A remark on this clonotype: A much larger clone lies one base from this, so it may be a read error. The chain couples TRBV10-3 to TRBJ2-5; 7 bases align to TRBD1. CDR1 is ENHRY and CDR2 is SYGVKD in the germline V gene. Trimming removed 6 bases from V and 2 bases from J; junction bases left unmatched: 6. CDR3 size: 14 residues. The CDR3 loop is CAISQGQTQETQYF. DNA for the CDR3: TGTGCCATCAGCCAGGGACAGACACAAGAGACCCAGTACTTC.

This clonotype occurred a few times. V usage is TRBV24-1 and J usage is TRBJ2-1; TRBD2 agrees at 10 bases. Looked up from germline, CDR1 is KGHDR and CDR2 is SFDVKD. CDR3 length equals 17 residues. With V trimmed by 4 bases and J by 4 bases, 9 bases remained unmatched. The CDR3 here is CATSDQPVAGGYNEQFF. CDR3 sequence (DNA): TGTGCCACCAGTGACCAGCCTGTAGCGGGGGGATACAATGAGCAGTTCTTC.

To note about this clonotype: Possible read error: a much larger clone is one base away. CDR3: CASSLAPGYQGTQYF. DNA of the CDR3: TGTGCCAGCAGCTTGGCCCCGGGATACCAAGGGACCCAGTACTTC. The chain carries TRBV5-6 and TRBJ2-5; tentatively, D is TRBD2 (5 bases). Germline values: CDR1 SGHDT, CDR2 YYEEEE. This CDR3 region has 15 residues.

The gene calls are TRBV10-3 and TRBJ2-7; 9 nucleotides agree with TRBD1. Germline V gene data show CDR1 as ENHRY and CDR2 as SYGVKD. CDR3 length equals 14 residues. Trimming removed 6 bases from V and 5 bases from J; junction bases left unmatched: 8. The DNA of the CDR3 is TGTGCCATCAGAGGGGACAGGGCTCTGCACGAGCAGTACTTC. It encodes CAIRGDRALHEQYF.

As regards this clonotype: Germline and junction disagree at one end, which may indicate a read error. The CDR3 sequence: CASSQGRESGELLF. For the CDR3, the DNA is TGCGCCAGCAGCCAAGGGCGGGAGTCCGGGGAGCTGCTTTTT. The chain carries TRBV4-3 and TRBJ2-2; 7 bases align to TRBD2. There are 14 residues in the CDR3. Germline V gene sequence: CDR1 LGHNA, CDR2 YSLEER.

This clonotype turned up a few times. The rearrangement uses TRBV11-2 and TRBJ1-4; D gene uncertain. Germline V gives CDR1 SGHAT, CDR2 FQNNGV. Trimming cost V 1 base and J 3 bases, with 6 bases left between them. The CDR3 runs 14 residues. The CDR3 DNA follows: TGTGCCAGCAGCTTAGGGTTCGCTAATGAAAAACTGTTTTTT. Translating gives CASSLGFANEKLFF.

The chain couples TRBV20-1 to TRBJ2-5; 8 positions agree with TRBD2. CDR1 is DFQATT and CDR2 is SNEGSKA in the germline V gene (reference sequence). CDR3 length: 16 residues. The V segment lost 1 base and the J segment 4 bases; nucleotides outside the gene matches: 11. The CDR3 coding sequence is TGCAGTGCTAGAGGGCCTCTTCGAGGACTAGCAGAGACCCAGTACTTC. Its translation: CSARGPLRGLAETQYF.

This clonotype appeared a single time. The chain uses TRBV7-8 and TRBJ2-5, with 8 bases lining up with TRBD2. The germline V gene has CDR1 SGHVS and CDR2 FQNEAQ. This CDR3 contains 17 residues. V shed 5 bases and J 0 bases; nucleotides not matched to a gene: 11. CDR3 amino acids: CASSPGSWRGDQETQYF. The CDR3, as DNA: TGTGCCAGCAGCCCGGGTAGTTGGCGGGGGGACCAAGAGACCCAGTACTTC.

This chain uses TRBV2 with TRBJ2-5; the D gene could be TRBD1 or TRBD2 (5 bases each). Germline assignment: CDR1 SNHLY and CDR2 FYNNEI. The V end was cut by 8 bases, the J end by 7 bases, with 5 bases between. CDR3 length: 9 residues. CDR3 DNA sequence: TGTGCCAGCGGGGGGACCCAGTACTTC. The encoded protein is CASGGTQYF.

The table lists this clonotype with a count of one. In nucleotides, the CDR3 is TGCAGCGTTGAGAGGGGGAACCCCTACGAGCAGTACTTC. Its protein is CSVERGNPYEQYF. The chain carries TRBV29-1 and TRBJ2-7; possible D gene TRBD1, 6 bases. CDR1 and CDR2 from the germline V gene are SQVTM and ANQGSEA. Trimming took 3 bases from V and 2 from J, leaving 11 bases between them. The CDR3 runs 13 residues.

This chain joins TRBV7-6 and TRBJ2-1; D unclear. The V gene lost 5 bases and the J gene lost 0 bases, with 14 bases spanning the gap. This CDR3 contains 16 residues. Germline CDR1 is SGHVS and CDR2 is FNYEAQ. The CDR3 reads CASSPTSPGSYNEQFF. CDR3 nucleotides: TGTGCCAGCAGCCCAACGTCCCCCGGCTCCTACAATGAGCAGTTCTTC.

The count of this clonotype is one. This chain joins TRBV15 and TRBJ2-3, with TRBD2 matching over 9 bases. The CDR3 has 17 residues. J gave up 5 bases and V 0 bases, and 9 bases lay outside the gene matches. Germline assignment: CDR1 LNHNV and CDR2 YYDKDF (reference sequence). The CDR3 spells CATSRDVLAGSVDTQYF. As DNA, the CDR3 is TGTGCCACCAGCAGAGATGTTCTAGCGGGATCCGTAGATACGCAGTATTTT.

Concerning this clonotype: Because the CDR3's place on the DNA is in doubt, the DNA is left out and the CDR3 is given as listed by TCRdb. The genes are TRBV11-2 and TRBJ2-7; no check of the table's D call, TRBD2, against the DNA was made. The CDR3 is made up of 15 amino acids, end residues included. Germline V gives CDR1 SGHAT, CDR2 FQNNGV. Here the CDR3 reads CASSSSDLALYEQYF.

The chain has TRBV29-1 and TRBJ2-5, with TRBD2 identical over 11 bases. J gave up 5 bases and V 8 bases, and 13 bases lay outside the gene matches. CDR1 and CDR2 (germline): SQVTM, ANQGSEA. This CDR3 region has 15 residues. The CDR3 region has the DNA TGCAGCTCCCTCGTTGTAGCGGGGGGGCCGGAGACCCAGTACTTC. Residues: CSSLVVAGGPETQYF.

This clonotype occurred many times. This chain joins TRBV5-4 and TRBJ2-2; the D gene is possibly TRBD1 (5 bases). V was trimmed by 1 base and J by 8 bases, leaving 12 bases between them. The CDR3 loop spans 14 amino acids. Germline assignment: CDR1 SGHNT and CDR2 YYREEE (reference sequence). The CDR3 region has the DNA TGTGCCAGCAGCTTGTGGGGCGCCGCGGGGGAGCTGTTTTTT. Its translation: CASSLWGAAGELFF.